This T cell receptor (beta chain) was profiled in a study of T cells after yellow fever vaccination. Notes on the study in general: Reappearance after the booster was seen for most primary-vaccination clones, at 95% to 96% CD4 and around 88% CD8. A weaker secondary response peaked on day 5, the primary on day 15.

UMIs were added to TCR cDNA along with a universal primer site when it was made by 5'RACE template switching. Each CDR3 protein is one row after TCRdb ran MiXCR on the 5' RACE reads. The table has approximately 340,000 distinct CDR3 sequences, roughly 8.7% seen once. Trimming stripped 6 bases from V and 4 bases from J, with 15 bases between. Germline lookup yields CDR1 MNHEY and CDR2 SMNVEV (reference sequence). The CDR3 is 15 residues long. For this clonotype: The antigen is not known.

The chain combines TRBV27 with TRBJ1-4; TRBD1 is a possible D gene (5 bases). This receptor was taken from a man younger than 35 who received the YFV17D yellow fever vaccine. Material: PBMCs, obtained on the day of the first yellow fever vaccination. This chain's CDR3 is CASRSLGADNEKLFF. CDR3 sequence (DNA): TGTGCCAGCAGGAGCCTTGGGGCAGATAATGAAAAACTGTTTTTT.